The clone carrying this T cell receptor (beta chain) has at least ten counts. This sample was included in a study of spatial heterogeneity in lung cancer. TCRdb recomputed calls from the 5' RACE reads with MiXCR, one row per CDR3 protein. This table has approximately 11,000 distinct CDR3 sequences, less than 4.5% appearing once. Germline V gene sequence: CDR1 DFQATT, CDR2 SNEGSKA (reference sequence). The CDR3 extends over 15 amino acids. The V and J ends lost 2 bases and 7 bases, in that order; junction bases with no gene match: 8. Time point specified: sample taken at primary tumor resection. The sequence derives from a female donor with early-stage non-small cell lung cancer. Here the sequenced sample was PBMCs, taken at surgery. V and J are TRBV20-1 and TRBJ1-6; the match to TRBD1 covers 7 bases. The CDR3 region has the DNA TGCAGTGCTAGATTCGAGGGGGCGCAGAATTCACCCCTCCACTTT. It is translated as CSARFEGAQNSPLHF.